Listed below are T cell receptor beta chains from one sample, sequenced in a study of T cell responses to AZD1222 COVID-19 vaccine. Only in-frame clones appear in the TCRdb table, and some are missing; sequencing was by immunoSEQ multiplex PCR. Of 150,000 or so clones in the sample, approximately 90% are singletons; the top ten hold about 3%. The sample consisted of peripheral blood, taken on day 0 of AZD1222 vaccination. Receptors originate from an adult in good health. The CDR3 runs from the conserved cysteine through the conserved F or W. A D gene is named only where the DNA matches it firmly. Where a row states a size, it is once, few, many or the class of an expanded clone; other rows omit it.

v_gene,d_gene,j_gene,abundance,CDR3aa,CDR3nt
TRBV7-6,TRBD1,TRBJ1-5,.,CASSLNAGTGGNQPQHF,TGTGCCAGCAGCTTAAACGCTGGGACAGGGGGAAATCAGCCCCAGCATTTT
TRBV6-5,TRBD2,TRBJ2-1,.,CASSYSSGVSYNEQFF,TGTGCCAGCAGTTACTCGAGCGGGGTCTCCTACAATGAGCAGTTCTTC
TRBV28,TRBD2,TRBJ2-2,.,CASTGLAGGVDTGELFF,TGTGCCAGCACGGGACTAGCGGGAGGCGTCGACACCGGGGAGCTGTTTTTT
TRBV24-1,.,TRBJ1-2,.,CATSGPLGGDPTTYYGYTF,TGTGCCACCAGTGGCCCCTTGGGGGGGGACCCCACTACCTACTATGGCTACACCTTC
TRBV7-9,.,TRBJ1-3,.,CASSLLNWGGSPGNTIYF,TGTGCCAGCAGCCTACTTAATTGGGGGGGTTCGCCTGGAAACACCATATATTTT
TRBV14,.,TRBJ2-1,.,CDRDEARYNEQFF,TGTGACCGGGACGAGGCACGCTACAATGAGCAGTTCTTC
TRBV7-9,TRBD2,TRBJ2-7,once,CASSLAGGYEQYF,TGTGCCAGCAGCCTAGCGGGTGGCTACGAGCAGTACTTC
TRBV3-1/TRBV3-2,.,TRBJ2-3,.,CASSQESGADTQYF,TGTGCCAGCAGCCAAGAATCGGGGGCAGATACGCAGTATTTT
TRBV5-4,.,TRBJ1-1,.,CASSLIGRDTEAFF,TGTGCCAGCAGCTTAATAGGCAGGGACACTGAAGCTTTCTTT
TRBV2,TRBD2,TRBJ2-7,once,CASSDLPAGVGEQYF,TGTGCCAGCAGTGATCTTCCAGCGGGAGTGGGGGAGCAGTACTTC
TRBV2,.,TRBJ1-4,.,CASSTRGTNEKLFF,TGTGCCAGCAGTACCAGGGGAACTAATGAAAAACTGTTTTTT
TRBV11-2,TRBD2,TRBJ2-7,.,CASSLGLAVFSYEQYF,TGTGCCAGCAGCTTAGGGCTAGCGGTGTTTTCCTACGAGCAGTACTTC
TRBV6-5,TRBD1,TRBJ1-1,.,CASRRTGGTEAFF,TGTGCCAGCAGGAGGACAGGGGGCACTGAAGCTTTCTTT
TRBV7-2,TRBD1,TRBJ1-6,few,CASSYSGTGLPLHF,TGTGCCAGCAGCTATTCCGGGACAGGCCTACCCCTCCACTTT
TRBV5-6,.,TRBJ1-1,.,CASSSTGLRTEAFF,TGTGCCAGCAGCTCCACAGGGTTGCGGACTGAAGCTTTCTTT
TRBV15,.,TRBJ1-2,.,CATSSPRPNSYGYTF,TGTGCCACCAGCAGCCCCAGACCGAACAGCTATGGCTACACCTTC
TRBV19,.,TRBJ1-1,.,CASSPARMNLNTEAFF,TGTGCCAGTAGCCCGGCGCGTATGAACCTGAACACTGAAGCTTTCTTT
TRBV6-2/TRBV6-3,TRBD1,TRBJ1-1,.,CASSTTGGRTEAFF,TGTGCCAGCAGTACTACAGGGGGACGGACTGAAGCTTTCTTT
TRBV2,.,TRBJ2-1,.,CASSPRRTAYNEQFF,TGTGCCAGCAGTCCCCGACGGACGGCCTACAATGAGCAGTTCTTC
TRBV3-1/TRBV3-2,.,TRBJ1-5,.,CASSSHPTSQPQHF,TGTGCCAGCAGCAGCCATCCCACAAGTCAGCCCCAGCATTTT
TRBV19,TRBD2,TRBJ2-1,.,CASRGVSGIPNEQFF,TGTGCCAGTAGAGGGGTTAGCGGGATCCCCAATGAGCAGTTCTTC
TRBV5-8,TRBD1,TRBJ1-2,.,CASSLSGTAGYTF,TGTGCCAGCAGCTTATCCGGGACAGCTGGCTACACCTTC
TRBV10-3,.,TRBJ1-6,few,CAISESSNSPLHF,TGTGCCATCAGTGAGTCGTCTAATTCACCCCTCCACTTT
TRBV2,.,TRBJ1-3,.,CASSVARSGNTIYF,TGTGCCAGCAGTGTGGCCAGATCCGGAAACACCATATATTTT
TRBV25-1,TRBD2,TRBJ2-7,.,CASSDPGLAAYEQYF,TGTGCCAGCAGTGACCCGGGACTAGCGGCCTACGAGCAGTACTTC
TRBV5-1,.,TRBJ1-1,.,CASSLGGQLATEAFF,TGCGCCAGCAGCTTGGGGGGACAACTGGCCACTGAAGCTTTCTTT
TRBV2,TRBD1,TRBJ2-7,.,CASRGTGASYEQYF,TGTGCCAGCAGGGGGACAGGGGCGTCCTACGAGCAGTACTTC
TRBV6-1,TRBD2,TRBJ2-7,once,CASSEGHKSGRAYEQYF,TGTGCCAGCAGTGAAGGCCATAAGAGCGGGAGGGCCTACGAGCAGTACTTC
TRBV24-1,TRBD1,TRBJ1-1,once,CATSDSPTGRNTEAFF,TGTGCCACCAGTGATTCACCGACAGGGAGGAACACTGAAGCTTTCTTT
TRBV9,.,TRBJ1-2,.,CASSVQLGEVGYTF,TGTGCCAGCAGCGTCCAATTGGGGGAGGTCGGCTACACCTTC
TRBV5-4,.,TRBJ1-5,.,CASSGPNQPQHF,TGTGCCAGCAGCGGGCCCAATCAGCCCCAGCATTTT
TRBV5-5,.,TRBJ2-7,.,CASSFQPIGYYEQYF,TGTGCCAGCAGCTTTCAACCGATTGGTTACTACGAGCAGTACTTC
TRBV6-4,TRBD1,TRBJ2-1,.,CASSEPGQGGNEQFF,TGTGCCAGCAGTGAGCCGGGACAGGGGGGGAATGAGCAGTTCTTC
TRBV7-9,TRBD1,TRBJ2-1,.,CASSFGSRGGAFNTGEQFF,TGTGCCAGCAGCTTCGGTAGTAGAGGGGGCGCGTTTAATACGGGTGAGCAGTTCTTC
TRBV18,TRBD1,TRBJ1-1,once,CASSPSGGNTEAFF,TGTGCCAGCTCACCGTCAGGGGGCAACACTGAAGCTTTCTTT